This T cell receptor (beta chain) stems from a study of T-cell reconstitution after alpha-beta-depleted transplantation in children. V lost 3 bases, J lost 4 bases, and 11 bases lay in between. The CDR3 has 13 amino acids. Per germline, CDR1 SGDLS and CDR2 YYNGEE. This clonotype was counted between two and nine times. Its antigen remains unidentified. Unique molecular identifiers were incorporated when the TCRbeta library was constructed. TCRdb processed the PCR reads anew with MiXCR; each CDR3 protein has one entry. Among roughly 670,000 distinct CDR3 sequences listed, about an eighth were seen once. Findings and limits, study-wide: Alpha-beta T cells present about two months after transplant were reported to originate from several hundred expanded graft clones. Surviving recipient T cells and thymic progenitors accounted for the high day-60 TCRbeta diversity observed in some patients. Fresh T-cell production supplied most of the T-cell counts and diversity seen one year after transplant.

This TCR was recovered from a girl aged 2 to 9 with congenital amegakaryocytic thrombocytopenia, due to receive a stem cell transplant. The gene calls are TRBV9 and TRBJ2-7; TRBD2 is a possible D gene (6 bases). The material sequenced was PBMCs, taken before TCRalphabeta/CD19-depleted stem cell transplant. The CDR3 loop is CASSDKGGYEQYF. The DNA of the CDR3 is TGTGCCAGCAGCGACAAGGGAGGATACGAGCAGTACTTC.